This T cell receptor (beta chain) was documented in a study of CD8 T cells in Susac syndrome. Overall study context: Treatment status at blood draw for the Susac syndrome patients was therapy-naive, corticosteroids, or intravenous immunoglobulin alone.

The sequenced target, TCR beta, came from blood CD8+ and CD4+ T cells. Negative isolation yielded CD4+ and CD8+ T cells, and FACS enriched TEMRA cells. It was with random hexamers that about 0.45 to 1 ug RNA was reverse transcribed. Via MiXCR, TCRdb re-called the immunoSEQ multiplex PCR reads, giving one row per CDR3 protein. The table includes under 200,000 distinct CDR3 sequences, 95% detected once. The V gene lost 6 bases and the J gene lost 1 base, with 6 bases spanning the gap. CDR3 length: 12 amino acids. Germline V CDR1 and CDR2: MNHEY, SMNVEV (reference sequence). The sequence was obtained from a human donor with Susac syndrome. The chain recombines TRBV27 with TRBJ2-5; D not certain. What was sequenced was CD4+ T cells from PBMCs. The CDR3 region is CASRDPQETQYF. CDR3 DNA sequence: TGTGCCAGCAGGGACCCCCAAGAGACCCAGTACTTC.